The clone carrying this TCR beta chain was seen a few times. What it binds is unknown. The sample comes from a study of metastatic and nonmetastatic thyroid tumors. Study-level information: Across blood and tumor or nodule tissue, repertoires from malignant and benign thyroid patients were compared with one another.

In the authors' workflow: CDR3 differences across clinicopathological groups were used to build a distant-metastasis classifier for papillary thyroid cancer. TCRdb re-called the PCR reads via MiXCR. These V and J calls rely on TCRdb rather than the paper's analysis. The table includes more than 40,000 clones, roughly 26% detected once. All patients were untreated before thyroid surgery. Study results and caveats: Significantly higher TCR beta diversity was reportedly seen in malignant thyroid tumors than benign nodules, in blood and tumor.

Sequenced sample: tumor tissue. This clonotype originated in a female donor with papillary thyroid cancer or a benign thyroid nodule (not recorded which). Some clones in this sample may be carry-over from other donors' samples.

CDR3: CASSYSPGHNYEQYF. In DNA, the CDR3 is TGTGCCAGCAGTTACTCCCCGGGACACAACTACGAGCAGTACTTC. The chain links TRBV6-6 to TRBJ2-7, with D maybe TRBD1 (6 bases). The CDR3 covers 15 residues. V was trimmed by 0 bases and J by 3 bases, leaving 12 bases between them. Germline V gives CDR1 MNHNY, CDR2 SVGAGI (reference sequence).